This TCR beta chain appears in the sequencing data of a study of cytotoxic CD8 clonotypes in ibrutinib-treated CLL. Study-wide results and caveats: Public clonotypes proved infrequent, and on treatment they shrank or remained steady.

Trimming took off 0 bases at V and 2 bases at J, with 9 bases between the two ends. Germline V gene data show CDR1 as SGHNT and CDR2 as YYREEE (reference sequence). This CDR3 has 14 residues. As regards this clone: The antigen is not known.

Sequenced by immunoSEQ multiplex PCR; TCRdb stores in-frame clones only, minus some. Of hundreds of thousands of clones in the sample, about three quarters were seen once. This sequence was found in a human donor with chronic lymphocytic leukemia. This material consisted of PBMCs, taken after 24 months of ibrutinib treatment. The chain couples TRBV5-4 to TRBJ2-7; no definite D call. Here the CDR3 reads CASSLEWGAYEQYF. CDR3 bases: TGTGCCAGCAGCTTGGAGTGGGGTGCCTACGAGCAGTACTTC.